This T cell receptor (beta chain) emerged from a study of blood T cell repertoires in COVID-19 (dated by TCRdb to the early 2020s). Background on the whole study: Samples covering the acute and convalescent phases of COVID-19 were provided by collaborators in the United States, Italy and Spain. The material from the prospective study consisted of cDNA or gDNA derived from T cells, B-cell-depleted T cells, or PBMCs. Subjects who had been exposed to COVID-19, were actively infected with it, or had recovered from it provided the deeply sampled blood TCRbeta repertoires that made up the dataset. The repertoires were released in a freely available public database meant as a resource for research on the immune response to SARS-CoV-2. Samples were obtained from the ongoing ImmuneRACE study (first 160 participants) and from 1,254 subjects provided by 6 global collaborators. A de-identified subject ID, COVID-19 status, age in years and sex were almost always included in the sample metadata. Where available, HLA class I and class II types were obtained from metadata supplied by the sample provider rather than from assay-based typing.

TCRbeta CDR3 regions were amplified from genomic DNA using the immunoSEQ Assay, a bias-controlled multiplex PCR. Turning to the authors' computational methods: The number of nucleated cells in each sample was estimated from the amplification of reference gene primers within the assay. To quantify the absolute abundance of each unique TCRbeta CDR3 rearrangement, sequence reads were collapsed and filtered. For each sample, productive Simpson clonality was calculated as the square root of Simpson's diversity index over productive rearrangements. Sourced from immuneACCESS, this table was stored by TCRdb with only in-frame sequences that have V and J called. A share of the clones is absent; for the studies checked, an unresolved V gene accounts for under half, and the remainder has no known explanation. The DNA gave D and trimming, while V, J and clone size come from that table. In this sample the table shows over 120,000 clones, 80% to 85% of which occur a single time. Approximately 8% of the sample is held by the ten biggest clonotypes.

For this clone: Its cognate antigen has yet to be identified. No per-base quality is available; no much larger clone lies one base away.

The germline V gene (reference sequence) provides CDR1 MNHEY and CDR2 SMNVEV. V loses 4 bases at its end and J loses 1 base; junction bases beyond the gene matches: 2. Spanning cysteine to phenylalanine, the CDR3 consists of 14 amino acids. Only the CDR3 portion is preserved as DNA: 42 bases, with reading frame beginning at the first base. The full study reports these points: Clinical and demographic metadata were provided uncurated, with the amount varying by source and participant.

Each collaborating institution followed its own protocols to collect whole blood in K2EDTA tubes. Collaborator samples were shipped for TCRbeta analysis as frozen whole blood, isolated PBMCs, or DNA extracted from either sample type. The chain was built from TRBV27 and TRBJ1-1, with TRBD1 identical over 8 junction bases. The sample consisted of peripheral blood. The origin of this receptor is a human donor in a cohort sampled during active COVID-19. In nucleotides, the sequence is TGTGCCAGCAGTTGGGACAGGCGGAACACTGAAGCTTTCTTT. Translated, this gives CASSWDRRNTEAFF.